This is a list of T cell receptor beta chains from one sample in a study of blood T cell repertoires in COVID-19. Assay: immunoSEQ multiplex PCR; the TCRdb copy retains only in-frame clones and omits some. The profile shows 350,000 to 450,000 clones, about 90% of them singletons. The material sequenced was peripheral blood. Source of these receptors: a woman aged 55-75 years with COVID-19, enrolled during active disease. Each CDR3 is given with its conserved first and last residue. D genes are given only for firm matches. Clone size, where shown, is once, few, many, or a class for clones that have expanded.

J gene: TRBJ2-3; D gene: TRBD2; clone size: -; V gene: TRBV5-1; CDR3 protein: CASSAGTSGGSTDTQYF; CDR3 DNA: TGCGCCAGCAGCGCCGGGACTAGCGGGGGAAGCACAGATACGCAGTATTTT
J gene: TRBJ2-5; D gene: -; clone size: -; V gene: TRBV7-8; CDR3 protein: CASIQSGSFWETQYF; CDR3 DNA: TGTGCCAGCATCCAATCCGGGTCATTTTGGGAGACCCAGTACTTC
J gene: TRBJ1-1; D gene: -; clone size: once; V gene: TRBV7-8; CDR3 protein: CASSLTQFNTEAFF; CDR3 DNA: TGTGCCAGCAGCTTGACACAGTTTAACACTGAAGCTTTCTTT
J gene: TRBJ1-3; D gene: -; clone size: -; V gene: TRBV19; CDR3 protein: CASSRVVGSGNTIYF; CDR3 DNA: TGTGCCAGTAGTAGAGTGGTCGGGTCTGGAAACACCATATATTTT
J gene: TRBJ1-2; D gene: -; clone size: -; V gene: TRBV11-2; CDR3 protein: CASSLEVRGYGYTF; CDR3 DNA: TGTGCCAGCAGCTTAGAAGTGCGCGGCTATGGCTACACCTTC
J gene: TRBJ1-1; D gene: TRBD1; clone size: -; V gene: TRBV5-4; CDR3 protein: CASSFGGQGYTEAFF; CDR3 DNA: TGTGCCAGCAGCTTTGGTGGACAGGGATACACTGAAGCTTTCTTT
J gene: TRBJ1-5; D gene: TRBD1; clone size: -; V gene: TRBV6-5; CDR3 protein: CASSYSTGGNQPQHF; CDR3 DNA: TGTGCCAGCAGTTACTCTACAGGGGGCAATCAGCCCCAGCATTTT
J gene: TRBJ1-2; D gene: TRBD1; clone size: -; V gene: TRBV11-2; CDR3 protein: CASSYGTGGYYGYTF; CDR3 DNA: TGTGCCAGCAGCTACGGGACAGGGGGTTACTATGGCTACACCTTC
J gene: TRBJ2-1; D gene: TRBD2; clone size: -; V gene: TRBV5-1; CDR3 protein: CASSELAGGNEQFF; CDR3 DNA: TGCGCCAGCAGCGAGCTAGCGGGGGGCAATGAGCAGTTCTTC
J gene: TRBJ1-2; D gene: -; clone size: -; V gene: TRBV19; CDR3 protein: CASKELLEGGYTF; CDR3 DNA: TGTGCCAGTAAGGAGCTTTTAGAGGGTGGCTACACCTTC
J gene: TRBJ1-6; D gene: -; clone size: -; V gene: TRBV5-4; CDR3 protein: CASSLVGGNNSPLHF; CDR3 DNA: TGTGCCAGCAGCTTGGTAGGGGGAAATAATTCACCCCTCCACTTT
J gene: TRBJ2-7; D gene: TRBD1; clone size: -; V gene: TRBV4-1; CDR3 protein: CASSRMGGQGAVYEQYF; CDR3 DNA: TGCGCCAGCAGCCGCATGGGGGGACAGGGGGCTGTCTACGAGCAGTACTTC
J gene: TRBJ2-3; D gene: -; clone size: once; V gene: TRBV7-3; CDR3 protein: CASSALGGRDTQYF; CDR3 DNA: TGTGCCAGCAGCGCCCTGGGGGGTCGGGATACGCAGTATTTT
J gene: TRBJ2-7; D gene: TRBD1; clone size: -; V gene: TRBV7-2; CDR3 protein: CASSLSGTVTTYEQYF; CDR3 DNA: TGTGCCAGCAGCTTAAGTGGGACAGTGACTACCTACGAGCAGTACTTC